This note documents a single TCR beta chain sequence. Antigen unknown. Described time point: persistent/refractory GD, antithyroid drugs over 5 years with positive TRAb. PBMCs provided the RNA from which the TCR library was made. This entry comes from a study of regulatory T cells in long-lasting Graves disease. Study as a whole: Persistence in Graves' disease denoted antithyroid drug use beyond 5 years alongside positive TSH receptor antibodies. Whole-study results and caveats: Under persistent disease, TRBV28, TRBJ1-2 and TRBJ2-5 were used preferentially. Tissue studied was limited to peripheral blood, excluding thyroid tissue.

CDR3 regions were amplified by Arm-PCR using iRepertoire HTBI primers to build TCR beta libraries. TCRdb redid the calling of the multiplex PCR reads with MiXCR, one entry per CDR3 protein. The table shows 700,000 or so distinct CDR3 sequences, with about 32% occurring only once. The CDR3 has 12 residues. Deletions cut 4 bases from V and 7 bases from J, with 11 bases between. CDR1 and CDR2 (germline): SGHRS, YFSETQ. This TCR came from a female donor with Graves disease. The V call is TRBV5-1, the J call TRBJ2-5, with D tentatively TRBD1 (6 bases). The sequencing used peripheral blood mononuclear cells (PBMCs), collected when the disease was refractory, from a patient treated with antithyroid drugs. The CDR3 is CASSQGKGTQYF. CDR3 DNA sequence: TGCGCCAGCAGCCAGGGGAAGGGGACCCAGTACTTC. Variable domain in full (rest from reference TRBV5-1 and TRBJ2-5): KAGVTQTPRYLIKTRGQQVTLSCSPISGHRSVSWYQQTPGQGLQFLFEYFSETQRNKGNFPGRFSGRQFSNSRSEMNVSTLELGDSALYLCASSQGKGTQYFGPGTRLLVL.